This TCR beta chain stems from a study of cytomegalovirus exposure and HLA in healthy donors. Study-level results: A missense variant in DCLRE1C was later tied to TCR beta V- and J-gene trimming.

Germline V lookup: CDR1 SGHRS, CDR2 YFSETQ. The CDR3 has 15 amino acids. V lost 2 bases and J lost 7; bases outside the gene matches: 6. In regard to this clone: The target antigen is unknown.

The PCR used 60 Vbeta and 13 Jbeta primers. Produced via immunoSEQ multiplex PCR; TCRdb's table is partial and in-frame only. The sample lists 100,000 to 150,000 clones; about 76% were seen once. Sequencing was carried out using PBMCs. The gene calls are TRBV5-1 and TRBJ1-4; TRBD1 aligns across 9 bases. The source of this sequence is a woman aged 55-75 years in good health and CMV-seropositive. The CDR3 is CASSLTGGGSEKLFF. CDR3 nucleotides: TGCGCCAGCAGCTTAACAGGGGGCGGAAGTGAAAAACTGTTTTTT. Full variable domain (outside the CDR3, taken from reference TRBV5-1 and TRBJ1-4): KAGVTQTPRYLIKTRGQQVTLSCSPISGHRSVSWYQQTPGQGLQFLFEYFSETQRNKGNFPGRFSGRQFSNSRSEMNVSTLELGDSALYLCASSLTGGGSEKLFFGSGTQLSVL.